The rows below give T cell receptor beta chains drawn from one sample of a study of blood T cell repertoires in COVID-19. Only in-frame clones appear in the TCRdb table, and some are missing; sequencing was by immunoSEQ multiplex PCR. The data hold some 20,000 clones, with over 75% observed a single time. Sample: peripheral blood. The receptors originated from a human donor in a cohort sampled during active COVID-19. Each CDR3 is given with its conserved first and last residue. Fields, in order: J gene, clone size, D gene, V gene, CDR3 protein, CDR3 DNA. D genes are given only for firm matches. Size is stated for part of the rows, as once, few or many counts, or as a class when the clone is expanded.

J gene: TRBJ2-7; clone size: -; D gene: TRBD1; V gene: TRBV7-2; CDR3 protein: CASSLGNRGINEQYF; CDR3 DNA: TGTGCCAGCAGCTTAGGAAACAGGGGGATCAACGAGCAGTACTTC
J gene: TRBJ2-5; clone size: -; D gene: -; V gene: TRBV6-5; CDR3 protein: CATSKGTYQETQYF; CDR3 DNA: TGTGCCACCTCGAAAGGGACTTATCAAGAGACCCAGTACTTC
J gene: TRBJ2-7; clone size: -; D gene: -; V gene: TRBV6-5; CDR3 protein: CASSLTLAYEQYF; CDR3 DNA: TGTGCCAGCAGTCTGACTCTAGCCTACGAGCAGTACTTC
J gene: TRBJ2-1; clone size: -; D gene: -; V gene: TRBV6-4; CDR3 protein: CASSEADSSYNEQFF; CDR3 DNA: TGTGCCAGCAGTGAAGCTGATAGCTCCTACAATGAGCAGTTCTTC
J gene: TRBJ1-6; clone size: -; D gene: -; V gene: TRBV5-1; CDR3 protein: CASSFDFQGNSPLHF; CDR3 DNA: TGCGCCAGCAGCTTCGATTTTCAGGGGAATTCACCCCTCCACTTT
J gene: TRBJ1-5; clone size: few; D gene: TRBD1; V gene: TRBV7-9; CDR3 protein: CASSSGTGGTHQPQHF; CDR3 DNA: TGTGCCAGCAGCTCCGGGACAGGGGGAACTCATCAGCCCCAGCATTTT
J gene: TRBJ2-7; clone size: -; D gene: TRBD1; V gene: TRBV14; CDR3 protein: CASSQPRQGADNEQYF; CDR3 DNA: TGTGCCAGCAGCCAACCTCGGCAGGGGGCGGACAACGAGCAGTACTTC
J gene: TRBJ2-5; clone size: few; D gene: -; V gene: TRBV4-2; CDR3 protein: CASSQGIGGGHETQYF; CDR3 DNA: TGTGCCAGCAGCCAAGGAATAGGCGGAGGGCATGAGACCCAGTACTTC
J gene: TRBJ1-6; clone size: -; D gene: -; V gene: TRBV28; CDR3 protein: CASSPPRQNSPLHF; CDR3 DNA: TGTGCCAGCAGTCCGCCCCGCCAGAATTCACCCCTCCACTTT
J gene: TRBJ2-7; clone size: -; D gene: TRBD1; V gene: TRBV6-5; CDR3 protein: CASRDRGRYEQYF; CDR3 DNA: TGTGCCAGCAGGGACAGGGGGCGGTACGAGCAGTACTTC
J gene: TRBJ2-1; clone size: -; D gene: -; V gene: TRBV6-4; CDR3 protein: CASSILGGAYNEQFF; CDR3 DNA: TGTGCCAGCAGTATCCTAGGAGGGGCCTACAATGAGCAGTTCTTC
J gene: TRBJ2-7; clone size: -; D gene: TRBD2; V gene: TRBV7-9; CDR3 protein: CASSPRTSGYEQYF; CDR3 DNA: TGTGCCAGCAGCCCCAGGACTAGCGGCTACGAGCAGTACTTC
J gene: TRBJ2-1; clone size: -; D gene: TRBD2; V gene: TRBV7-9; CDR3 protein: CASSVGTRGEQFF; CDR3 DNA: TGTGCCAGCAGTGTCGGGACTAGAGGCGAGCAGTTCTTC
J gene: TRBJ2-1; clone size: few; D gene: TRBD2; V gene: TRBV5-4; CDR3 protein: CASSLRLAQYNEQFF; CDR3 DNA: TGTGCCAGCAGCCTTAGACTAGCTCAGTACAATGAGCAGTTCTTC
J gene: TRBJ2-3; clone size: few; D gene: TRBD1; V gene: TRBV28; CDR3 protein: CASSLLRDRGPADTQYF; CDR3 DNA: TGTGCCAGCAGTTTACTCCGGGACAGGGGGCCGGCAGATACGCAGTATTTT
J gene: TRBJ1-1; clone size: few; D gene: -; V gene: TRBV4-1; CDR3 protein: CASSLRDTINTEAFF; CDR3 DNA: TGCGCCAGCAGCCTCCGGGACACAATAAACACTGAAGCTTTCTTT
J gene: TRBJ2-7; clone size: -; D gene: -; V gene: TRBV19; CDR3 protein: CASTRREAPYEQYF; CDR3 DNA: TGTGCCAGTACCCGTCGCGAAGCCCCCTACGAGCAGTACTTC
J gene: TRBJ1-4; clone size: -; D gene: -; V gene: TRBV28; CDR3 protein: CASSSGTTNEKLFF; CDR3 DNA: TGTGCCAGCAGTTCAGGGACAACAAATGAAAAACTGTTTTTT
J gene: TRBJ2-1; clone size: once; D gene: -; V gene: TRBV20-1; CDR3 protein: CSAARDSKQFF; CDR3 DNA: TGCAGTGCTGCTCGGGACTCTAAGCAGTTCTTC
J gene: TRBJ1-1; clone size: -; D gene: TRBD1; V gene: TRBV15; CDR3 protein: CATSRDTGATEAFF; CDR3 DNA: TGTGCCACCAGCAGAGATACAGGGGCCACTGAAGCTTTCTTT
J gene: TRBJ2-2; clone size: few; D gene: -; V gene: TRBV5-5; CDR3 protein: CASSLEGGSGELFF; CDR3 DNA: TGTGCCAGCAGCTTGGAGGGCGGGTCCGGGGAGCTGTTTTTT
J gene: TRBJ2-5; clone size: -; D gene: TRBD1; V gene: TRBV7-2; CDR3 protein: CASSPPTGAGETQYF; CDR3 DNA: TGTGCCAGCAGCCCCCCGACAGGGGCTGGGGAGACCCAGTACTTC
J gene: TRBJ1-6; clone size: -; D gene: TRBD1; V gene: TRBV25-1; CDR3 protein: CASSETGTGGSPLHF; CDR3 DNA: TGTGCCAGCAGTGAAACCGGGACAGGGGGCTCACCCCTCCACTTT
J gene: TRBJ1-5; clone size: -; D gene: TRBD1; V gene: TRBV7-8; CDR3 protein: CASSLGRRTGGIQPQHF; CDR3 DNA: TGTGCCAGCAGCTTAGGTCGGCGTACAGGGGGTATTCAGCCCCAGCATTTT
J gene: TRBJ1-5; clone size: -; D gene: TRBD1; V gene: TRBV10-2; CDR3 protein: CASSQGQPLNSNQPQHF; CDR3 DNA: TGCGCCAGCAGCCAGGGACAGCCATTAAATAGCAATCAGCCCCAGCATTTT
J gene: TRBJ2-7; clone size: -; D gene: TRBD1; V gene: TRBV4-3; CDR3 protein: CASSQPRQGADSYEQYF; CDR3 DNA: TGCGCCAGCAGCCAACCACGACAGGGGGCAGACTCCTACGAGCAGTACTTC
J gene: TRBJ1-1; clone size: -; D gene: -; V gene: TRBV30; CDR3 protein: CAWSVLGADTEAFF; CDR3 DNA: TGTGCCTGGAGTGTATTGGGGGCTGACACTGAAGCTTTCTTT
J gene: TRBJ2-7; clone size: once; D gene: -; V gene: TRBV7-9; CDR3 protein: CASSFQGTYEQYF; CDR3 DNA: TGTGCCAGCAGTTTCCAGGGGACCTACGAGCAGTACTTC
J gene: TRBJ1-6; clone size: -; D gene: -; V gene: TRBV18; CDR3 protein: CASSLAGVNSPLHF; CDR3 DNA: TGTGCCAGCTCACTAGCGGGAGTAAATTCACCCCTCCACTTT
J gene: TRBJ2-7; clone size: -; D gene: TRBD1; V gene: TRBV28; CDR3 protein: CASLKSGTGGREQYF; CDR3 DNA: TGTGCCAGCTTGAAATCCGGGACAGGGGGGCGCGAGCAGTACTTC
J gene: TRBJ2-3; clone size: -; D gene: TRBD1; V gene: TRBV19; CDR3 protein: CASSIEDRDTQYF; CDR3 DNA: TGTGCCAGTAGTATAGAGGACAGGGATACGCAGTATTTT
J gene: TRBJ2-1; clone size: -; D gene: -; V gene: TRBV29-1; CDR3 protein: CSVLTGDFYNEQFF; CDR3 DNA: TGCAGCGTTCTTACAGGGGACTTCTACAATGAGCAGTTCTTC
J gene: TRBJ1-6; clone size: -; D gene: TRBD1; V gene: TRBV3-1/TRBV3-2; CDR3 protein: CASSLGTDNNSPLHF; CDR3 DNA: TGTGCCAGCAGCCTCGGGACAGATAACAATTCACCCCTCCACTTT
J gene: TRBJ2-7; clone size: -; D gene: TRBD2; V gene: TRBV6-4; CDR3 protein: CASSANGGSSYEQYF; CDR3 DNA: TGTGCCAGCAGTGCCAACGGGGGGAGCTCCTACGAGCAGTACTTC
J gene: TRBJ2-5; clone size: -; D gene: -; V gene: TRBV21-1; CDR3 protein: CASSKVSGTSGPGGTQYF; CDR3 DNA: TGTGCCAGCAGCAAAGTTAGCGGGACTAGCGGTCCTGGGGGGACCCAGTACTTC
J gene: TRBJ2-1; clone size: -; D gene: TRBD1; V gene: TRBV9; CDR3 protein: CASSPRTGNNEQFF; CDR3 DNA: TGTGCCAGCAGCCCCCGGACAGGGAACAATGAGCAGTTCTTC
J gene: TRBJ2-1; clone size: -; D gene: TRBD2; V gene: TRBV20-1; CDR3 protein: CSASYSTSGRNNEQFF; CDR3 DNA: TGCAGTGCTAGTTATTCGACTAGCGGGAGGAACAATGAGCAGTTCTTC
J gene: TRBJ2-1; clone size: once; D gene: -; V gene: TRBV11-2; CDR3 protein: CASSLGGEQFF; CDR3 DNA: TGTGCCAGCAGCTTAGGCGGGGAGCAGTTCTTC
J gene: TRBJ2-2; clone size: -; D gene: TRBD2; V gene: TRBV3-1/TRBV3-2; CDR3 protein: CASSTQSGRGTGELFF; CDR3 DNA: TGTGCCAGCAGCACGCAAAGCGGGAGAGGGACCGGGGAGCTGTTTTTT
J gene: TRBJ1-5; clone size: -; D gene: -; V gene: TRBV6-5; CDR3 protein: CASSPPGNQPQHF; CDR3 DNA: TGTGCCAGCAGCCCCCCGGGGAATCAGCCCCAGCATTTT
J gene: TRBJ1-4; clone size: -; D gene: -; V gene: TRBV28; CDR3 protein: CASQLGGAQNEKLFF; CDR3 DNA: TGTGCCAGCCAGTTGGGGGGGGCGCAAAATGAAAAACTGTTTTTT
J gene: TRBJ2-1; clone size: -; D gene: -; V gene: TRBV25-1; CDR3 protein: CASSKSNEQFF; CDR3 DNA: TGTGCCAGCAGTAAATCGAATGAGCAGTTCTTC
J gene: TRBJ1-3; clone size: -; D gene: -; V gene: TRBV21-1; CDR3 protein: CASSPQQGDKSSGNTIYF; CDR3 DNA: TGTGCCAGCAGCCCCCAACAGGGGGACAAGAGCTCTGGAAACACCATATATTTT
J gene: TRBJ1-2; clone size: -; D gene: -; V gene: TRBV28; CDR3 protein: CASSSDSGYTF; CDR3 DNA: TGTGCCAGCAGTTCGGACAGCGGCTACACCTTC
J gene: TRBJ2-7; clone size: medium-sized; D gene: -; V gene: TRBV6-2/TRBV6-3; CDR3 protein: CASSYADFYEQYF; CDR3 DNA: TGTGCCAGCAGTTACGCGGATTTCTACGAGCAGTACTTC
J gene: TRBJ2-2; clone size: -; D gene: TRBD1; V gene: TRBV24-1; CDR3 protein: CATSDLTGGETGELFF; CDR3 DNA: TGTGCCACCAGTGACTTGACAGGGGGGGAAACCGGGGAGCTGTTTTTT
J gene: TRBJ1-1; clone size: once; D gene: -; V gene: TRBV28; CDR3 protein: CASSLAGGGYYTEAFF; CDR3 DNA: TGTGCCAGCAGTTTAGCGGGGGGCGGCTACTACACTGAAGCTTTCTTT
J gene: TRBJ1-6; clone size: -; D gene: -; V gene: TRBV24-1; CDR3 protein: CATSEQGINSPLHF; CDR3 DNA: TGTGCCACCAGTGAGCAGGGGATAAATTCACCCCTCCACTTT
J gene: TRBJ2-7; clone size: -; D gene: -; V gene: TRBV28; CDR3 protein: CASSLDGQWGEYF; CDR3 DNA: TGTGCCAGCAGTTTGGACGGACAGTGGGGCGAGTACTTC
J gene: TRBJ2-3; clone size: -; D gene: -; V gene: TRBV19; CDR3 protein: CASTVGGRGGTQYF; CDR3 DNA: TGTGCCAGCACAGTCGGGGGAAGGGGTGGTACGCAGTATTTT
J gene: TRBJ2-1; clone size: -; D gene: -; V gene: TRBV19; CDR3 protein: CASSILENEQFF; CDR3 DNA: TGTGCCAGTAGTATACTGGAGAATGAGCAGTTCTTC
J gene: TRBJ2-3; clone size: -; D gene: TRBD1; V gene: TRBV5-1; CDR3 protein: CASSFIRTGGTDTQYF; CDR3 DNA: TGCGCCAGCAGCTTCATTCGGACAGGGGGCACAGATACGCAGTATTTT
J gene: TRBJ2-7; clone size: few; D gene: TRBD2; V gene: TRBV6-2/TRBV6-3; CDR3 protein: CASSDRDYYEQYF; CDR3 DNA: TGTGCCAGCAGTGACCGGGACTACTACGAGCAGTACTTC
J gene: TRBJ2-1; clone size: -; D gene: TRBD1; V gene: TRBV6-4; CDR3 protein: CASSAQGAQNEQFF; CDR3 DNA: TGTGCCAGCAGTGCACAGGGGGCGCAAAATGAGCAGTTCTTC